This T cell receptor (beta chain) was identified during a study of patients and donors after allogeneic stem cell transplantation. Each CDR3 protein gets one entry after TCRdb re-called the RT-PCR reads with MiXCR. The sample has approximately 210,000 distinct CDR3 sequences; 41% are singletons. In this sample, this clonotype turned up a few times. CDR3 length: 14 residues. V gave up 6 bases and J gave up 5 bases, with 13 bases separating them. CDR1 and CDR2 from the germline V gene are MNHEY and SMNVEV (reference sequence). The receptor was isolated from a human donor who was either an allogeneic HSCT recipient or a stem cell or donor lymphocyte infusion donor (not recorded which). It is not recorded whose cells these are; they may come from a transplant donor. The V and J genes are TRBV27 and TRBJ1-4; the D gene is possibly TRBD1 (6 bases). The material sequenced was blood, either unsorted or a sorted T cell fraction (not recorded which). CDR3 protein: CASRLQGPNEKLFF. The CDR3 DNA follows: TGTGCCAGCAGATTACAGGGACCGAATGAAAAACTGTTTTTT.